This TCR beta chain comes out of a study of tissue T cells after allogeneic stem cell transplantation. With V trimmed by 5 bases and J by 9 bases, 3 bases remained unmatched. From germline, CDR1 is SGHSA and CDR2 FRNQAP. The CDR3 has 13 residues. Survey-depth TCRbeta CDR3 sequencing reported V/J genes and productive frequencies. Generated by immunoSEQ multiplex PCR, the TCRdb table keeps only in-frame clones and is missing some. Altogether roughly 8,700 clones are present, about 50% being singletons, with the ten largest covering 6% to 8%. Comments on this clone: Its specificity is not known. Each gene name is a mouse one. The read gets to within 1 residue of the CDR3 end, and the germline J gene fills in the rest.

Study-level results: Limitations included a small, clinically heterogeneous cohort and limited sampling depth.

Noted time point: mouse harvest day 7 after allogeneic transplant. Mouse grafts combined 10^7 T-cell-depleted bone marrow cells with 10^6 splenic CD5+ T cells. The specimen was gut tissue. The chain combines TRBV16 with TRBJ1-6; 8 positions agree with TRBD1. TRBJ1-6 belongs to the ORF category, with a function that is uncertain. This receptor was obtained from a female BALB/c mouse given C57BL/6 T cells with graft-versus-host disease after an allogeneic hematopoietic cell transplant. The CDR3 sequence is CASSIDRGSPLYF. The sequenced part of the CDR3 DNA is TGTGCAAGCAGCATCGACAGGGGTTCGCCCCTCTAC.